A single sample is the source of the 12 T cell receptor beta chains below, sequenced in a study of T cells in Graves' hyperthyroidism and ophthalmopathy. Amplification yielded TCR beta CDR3 regions, with RNA transcripts as the source. RT-PCR in the first round (using the HTBI primer set) targeted the TCR CDR3. TCRdb processed the multiplex PCR reads anew with MiXCR; each CDR3 protein has one entry. Among 300,000 to 450,000 distinct CDR3 sequences, less than 20% were seen once, and the ten largest hold 40%. Sequencing was carried out using blood. Every receptor here comes from a man aged 18 to 29 with Graves' ophthalmopathy.

This clonotype has a count of ten or more. This rearrangement joins TRBV11-2 to TRBJ2-7; the D is unclear. The CDR3 length is 13 residues. CDR1 and CDR2 from the germline V gene are SGHAT and FQNNGV. The V end was cut by 0 bases, the J end by 5 bases, with 8 bases between. Here the CDR3 DNA reads TGTGCCAGCAGCTTAGAGCAGTCCCACGAGCAGTACTTC. Its translation: CASSLEQSHEQYF.

In its sample, this clonotype was seen many times. The chain employs TRBV29-1 and TRBJ1-1; 7 bases are shared with TRBD1. Germline CDR1 SQVTM, CDR2 ANQGSEA. V shed 4 bases, J shed 5 bases, and the junction held 7 bases outside the gene matches. The CDR3 is made up of 13 amino acids. The CDR3 DNA is TGCAGCGTTGGCAGGCAGGGGGGAACTGAAGCTTTCTTT. Its translation is CSVGRQGGTEAFF.

This clonotype was seen a handful of times. CDR3 bases: TGTGCCAGCAGTTTTGGTAGCGGGGCCCATAATTCACCCCTCCACTTT. As protein: CASSFGSGAHNSPLHF. This chain links TRBV27 with TRBJ1-6, with D possibly TRBD1 on 5 matching bases. In germline, CDR1 is MNHEY, CDR2 SMNVEV (reference sequence). The CDR3 has 16 residues. The germline V and J ends were trimmed by 3 bases and 5 bases, with 14 bases remaining between them.

V is TRBV15 and J is TRBJ2-3, with 9 bases lining up with TRBD1. Germline V gene sequence: CDR1 LNHNV, CDR2 YYDKDF (reference sequence). V shed 2 bases, J shed 4 bases, and the junction held 7 bases outside the gene matches. The CDR3 spans 16 residues. The CDR3 DNA reads as TGTGCCACCAGCAGATCGACAGGGGGGGGGGCAGATACGCAGTATTTT. It encodes CATSRSTGGGADTQYF. Drawing the rest from reference TRBV15 and TRBJ2-3, the complete variable domain is DAMVIQNPRYQVTQFGKPVTLSCSQTLNHNVMYWYQQKSSQAPKLLFHYYDKDFNNEADTPDNFQSRRPNTSFCFLDIRSPGLGDTAMYLCATSRSTGGGADTQYFGPGTRLTVL.

This clonotype appeared many times. The chain recombines TRBV12-3 or TRBV12-4 with TRBJ1-1, with D possibly matching TRBD1 (6 bases). V gave up 9 bases and J gave up 1 base, with 15 bases separating them. This CDR3 is 14 amino acids long. The CDR3 protein is CASSPTGSNTEAFF. CDR3 DNA: TGTGCCAGTTCGCCGACAGGCTCGAACACTGAAGCTTTCTTT.

This clonotype was counted ten times or more. The chain has TRBV28 and TRBJ2-7; 9 bases match TRBD2. The V gene's germline CDR1 is MDHEN and CDR2 SYDVKM. The CDR3 spans 15 residues. Unmatched junction bases numbered 8, after V lost 5 bases and J lost 3 bases. This chain's CDR3 is CASSPRGGGGYEQYF. Here the CDR3 DNA reads TGTGCCAGCAGTCCCCGCGGGGGGGGCGGCTACGAGCAGTACTTC.

This clonotype was recorded many times. The rearrangement links TRBV10-3 to TRBJ1-2; no clear D. CDR1 is ENHRY and CDR2 is SYGVKD in the germline V gene. V was cut by 6 bases and J by 1 base, with 6 bases left in between. This CDR3 has 12 residues. In DNA, the CDR3 is TGTGCCATCAGCCCTGTTAACTATGGCTACACCTTC. The encoded protein is CAISPVNYGYTF.

V gene TRBV29-1 combines with J gene TRBJ2-7; D not resolved. V shed 5 bases and J shed 7 bases, with 18 bases lying between them. The length of the CDR3 is 13 residues. The germline V gene has CDR1 SQVTM and CDR2 ANQGSEA. The chain's CDR3 is CSVKGTLLWEQYF. CDR3 coding DNA: TGCAGCGTTAAGGGCACCCTCCTTTGGGAGCAGTACTTC.

This clonotype showed up just a few times. The chain has TRBV20-1 and TRBJ2-5, with D unresolved. V lost 0 bases, J lost 4 bases, and 12 bases lay in between. This CDR3 contains 14 residues. Germline CDR1 is DFQATT and CDR2 is SNEGSKA (reference sequence). In DNA, the CDR3 is TGCAGTGCTAGAGACGGGTTCACGGGAGAGACCCAGTACTTC. Translating gives CSARDGFTGETQYF.

This clonotype was recorded many times. The chain joins TRBV11-1 to TRBJ2-1, with D perhaps matching TRBD2 (5 bases). CDR1 is SGHAT, CDR2 FQDESV, per germline (reference sequence). The V end lost 1 base, the J end lost 2 bases, and 12 bases lay between the germline ends. The CDR3 loop spans 16 amino acids. The chain's CDR3 is CASSLGVAGAYNEQFF. CDR3 nucleotides: TGTGCCAGCAGCTTAGGTGTCGCCGGGGCCTACAATGAGCAGTTCTTC.

Comment on this clonotype: With a much larger clone just one base away, this may be a read error. This chain connects TRBV7-9 to TRBJ2-1; 7 bases fit TRBD2. J lost 4 bases, V lost 6 bases, and 12 bases had no gene match. This CDR3 is 16 amino acids long. CDR1 and CDR2 from the germline V gene are SEHNR and FQNEAQ (reference sequence). CDR3 protein: CASRPRQRDFYNEQFF. Written as DNA, the CDR3 is TGTGCCAGCAGGCCTAGGCAGCGGGACTTTTACAATGAGCAGTTCTTC.

This clonotype showed up just a few times. The chain has TRBV13 and TRBJ2-1; TRBD2 is a possible D gene (5 bases). The CDR3 is 14 amino acids. V lost 5 bases to trimming and J lost 4 bases, with 12 bases between them. Per the germline V gene, CDR1 is PRHDT and CDR2 is FYEKMQ (reference sequence). Here the CDR3 DNA reads TGTGCCAGCAGCAAACTAGGTGCTTACAATGAGCAGTTCTTC. Its protein is CASSKLGAYNEQFF.